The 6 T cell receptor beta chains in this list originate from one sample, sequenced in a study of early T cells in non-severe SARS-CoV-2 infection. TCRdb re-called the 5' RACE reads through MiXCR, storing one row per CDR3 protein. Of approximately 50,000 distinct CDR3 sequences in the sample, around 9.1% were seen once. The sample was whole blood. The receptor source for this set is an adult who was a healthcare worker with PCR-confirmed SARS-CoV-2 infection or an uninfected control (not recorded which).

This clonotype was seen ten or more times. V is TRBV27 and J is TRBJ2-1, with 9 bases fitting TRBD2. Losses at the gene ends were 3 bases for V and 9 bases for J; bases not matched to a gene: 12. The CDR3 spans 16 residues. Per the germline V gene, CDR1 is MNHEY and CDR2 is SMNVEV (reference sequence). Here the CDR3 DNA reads TGTGCCAGCAGTTTCTCGTCTAGCGGGACGTCGACTGAGCAGTTCTTC. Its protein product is CASSFSSSGTSTEQFF.

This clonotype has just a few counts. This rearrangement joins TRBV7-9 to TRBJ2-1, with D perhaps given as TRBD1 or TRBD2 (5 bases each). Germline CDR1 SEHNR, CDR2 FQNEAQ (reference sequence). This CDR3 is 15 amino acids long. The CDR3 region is CAGHWDPHGLDEQFF. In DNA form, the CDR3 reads TGTGCGGGGCACTGGGACCCCCATGGACTCGATGAGCAGTTCTTC.

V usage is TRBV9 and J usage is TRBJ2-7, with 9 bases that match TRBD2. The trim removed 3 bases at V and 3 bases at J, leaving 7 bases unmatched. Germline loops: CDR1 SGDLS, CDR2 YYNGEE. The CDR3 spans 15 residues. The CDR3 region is CASSASGTSNYEQYF. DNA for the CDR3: TGTGCCAGCAGCGCCTCCGGGACTAGCAACTACGAGCAGTACTTC.

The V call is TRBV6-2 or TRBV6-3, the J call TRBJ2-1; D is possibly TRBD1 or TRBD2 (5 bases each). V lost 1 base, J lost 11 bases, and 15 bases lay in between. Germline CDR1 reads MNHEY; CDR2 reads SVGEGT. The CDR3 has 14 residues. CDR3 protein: CASSYLDSRDQQFF. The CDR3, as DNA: TGTGCCAGCAGTTACTTAGACTCCCGGGACCAGCAGTTCTTC.

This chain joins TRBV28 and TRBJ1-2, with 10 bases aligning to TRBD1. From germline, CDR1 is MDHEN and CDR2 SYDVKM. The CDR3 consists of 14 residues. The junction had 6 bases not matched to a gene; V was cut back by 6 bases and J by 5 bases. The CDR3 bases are TGTGCCAGCAGAGGACAGGGGGTTCGGTATGGCTACACCTTC. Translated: CASRGQGVRYGYTF.

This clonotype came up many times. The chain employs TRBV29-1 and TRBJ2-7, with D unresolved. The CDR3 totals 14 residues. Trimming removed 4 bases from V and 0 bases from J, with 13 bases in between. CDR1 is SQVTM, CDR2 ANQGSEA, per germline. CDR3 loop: CSVVDEISSYEQYF. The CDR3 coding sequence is TGCAGCGTTGTAGACGAGATTAGCTCCTACGAGCAGTACTTC.